A selection of T cell receptor beta chains follows, all from one sample in a study of sequential checkpoint blockade in melanoma. Clones were read by immunoSEQ multiplex PCR, and TCRdb kept only the in-frame ones, dropping some. This table holds about 38,000 clones, over 75% found once. The material sequenced was CD8+ T cells sorted from blood (inferred from file names), taken from a patient given nivolumab and ipilimumab in sequence. Source of these receptors: a human donor with melanoma. The CDR3 runs from the conserved cysteine through the conserved F or W. Fields, in order: V gene, clone size, D gene, J gene, CDR3 protein, CDR3 DNA. A D gene is named only where the DNA matches it firmly. The size of a clone is reported for some rows only, either as once, few or many, or as a class for expanded clones.

TRBV7-9	NA	NA	TRBJ1-1	CASSLASRTEAFF	TGTGCCAGCAGCTTAGCGAGTCGTACTGAAGCTTTCTTT
TRBV27	NA	NA	TRBJ2-2	CASSLAGTGELFF	TGTGCCAGCAGTTTAGCGGGGACCGGGGAGCTGTTTTTT
TRBV27	NA	NA	TRBJ1-1	CASSLGGWTEAFF	TGTGCCAGCAGTTTGGGGGGGTGGACTGAAGCTTTCTTT
TRBV27	NA	NA	TRBJ2-7	CASGTSDTEQYF	TGTGCCAGCGGAACTAGTGACACAGAGCAGTACTTC
TRBV7-8	NA	NA	TRBJ1-1	CASSLTEYTEAFF	TGTGCCAGCAGCTTGACGGAGTACACTGAAGCTTTCTTT
TRBV27	NA	TRBD2	TRBJ2-3	CASSLWRPGLPMKSTDTQYF	TGTGCCAGCAGTTTGTGGCGACCGGGACTACCCATGAAGAGCACAGATACGCAGTATTTT
TRBV19	NA	NA	TRBJ2-7	CASRPSARYEQYF	TGTGCCAGTAGGCCTAGCGCCCGCTACGAGCAGTACTTC
TRBV21-1	NA	NA	TRBJ2-1	CASRVGKERSSYNEQFF	TGTGCCAGCAGGGTAGGAAAGGAAAGGAGCTCCTACAATGAGCAGTTCTTC
TRBV9	NA	TRBD2	TRBJ2-1	CASSQGLAGVEEQFF	TGTGCCAGCAGCCAGGGACTAGCGGGAGTAGAGGAGCAGTTCTTC
TRBV27	NA	TRBD2	TRBJ2-2	CASSPGVAGVFTGELFF	TGTGCCAGCAGTCCGGGGGTAGCGGGAGTTTTCACCGGGGAGCTGTTTTTT
TRBV6-4	NA	TRBD2	TRBJ2-1	CASSLGPRGVYNEQFF	TGTGCCAGCTCCCTTGGGCCCCGGGGGGTCTACAATGAGCAGTTCTTC
TRBV4-3	NA	NA	TRBJ2-5	CASSLPSSEGETQYF	TGCGCCAGCAGCCTCCCCTCCTCGGAGGGAGAGACCCAGTACTTC
TRBV7-9	NA	NA	TRBJ1-5	CASSRNDKINQPQHF	TGTGCCAGCAGTAGAAACGACAAGATCAATCAGCCCCAGCATTTT
TRBV4-1	NA	TRBD1	TRBJ1-5	CASSHEDRGHQPQHF	TGCGCCAGCAGCCACGAGGACAGGGGGCATCAGCCCCAGCATTTT
TRBV19	NA	NA	TRBJ1-2	CASSSGSLYGYTF	TGTGCCAGTAGTAGTGGCAGTCTGTATGGCTACACCTTC
TRBV19	NA	TRBD1	TRBJ1-5	CASSIRDRGTVGNQPQHF	TGTGCCAGTAGTATCCGGGACAGGGGAACCGTTGGCAATCAGCCCCAGCATTTT
TRBV4-1	once	NA	TRBJ1-1	CASSQAHPGVEAFF	TGCGCCAGCAGCCAAGCCCACCCGGGAGTTGAAGCTTTCTTT
TRBV7-9	NA	NA	TRBJ2-7	CASSPRGGTGAYEQYF	TGTGCCAGCAGCCCCAGGGGAGGGACAGGTGCCTACGAGCAGTACTTC
TRBV10-2	NA	NA	TRBJ2-7	CASSDGRSGGYSIEQYF	TGCGCCAGCAGTGATGGCCGTTCCGGGGGATACAGCATCGAGCAGTACTTC
TRBV9	NA	NA	TRBJ2-6	CASSVWGAGANVLTF	TGTGCCAGCAGCGTATGGGGAGCTGGGGCCAACGTCCTGACTTTC
TRBV7-9	once	NA	TRBJ2-7	CASSLVSGYEQYF	TGTGCCAGCAGCTTAGTGTCAGGGTACGAGCAGTACTTC
TRBV2	few	NA	TRBJ2-7	CASSESLGRGYEQYF	TGTGCCAGCAGTGAATCTCTTGGCCGCGGCTACGAGCAGTACTTC
TRBV27	NA	TRBD2	TRBJ2-1	CASSLVTGGYNEQFF	TGTGCCAGCAGTTTAGTGACGGGGGGATACAATGAGCAGTTCTTC
TRBV9	NA	TRBD2	TRBJ2-7	CASSEAAGPHYEQYF	TGTGCCAGCAGCGAGGCAGCGGGACCGCACTACGAGCAGTACTTC
TRBV7-3	NA	NA	TRBJ2-2	CASSFYRETGELFF	TGTGCCAGCAGCTTCTACAGGGAGACCGGGGAGCTGTTTTTT
TRBV27	NA	TRBD1	TRBJ2-2	CASSASPGQGVGELFF	TGTGCCAGCAGTGCCTCCCCGGGACAGGGAGTCGGGGAGCTGTTTTTT
TRBV7-9	NA	NA	TRBJ2-7	CASSPGHPNPYEQYF	TGTGCCAGCAGCCCGGGACACCCAAACCCCTACGAGCAGTACTTC
TRBV27	NA	NA	TRBJ2-1	CASNRNNEQFF	TGTGCCAGCAATCGTAACAATGAGCAGTTCTTC
TRBV13	NA	TRBD1	TRBJ1-1	CASTRQGAPFEAFF	TGTGCCAGCACAAGACAGGGGGCGCCTTTTGAAGCTTTCTTT
TRBV7-9	NA	NA	TRBJ1-1	CASSLGPVNTEAFF	TGTGCCAGCAGCTTAGGGCCAGTGAACACTGAAGCTTTCTTT
TRBV29-1	few	TRBD1	TRBJ2-5	CSVPSLGTAAETQYF	TGCAGCGTTCCATCTTTGGGGACAGCGGCAGAGACCCAGTACTTC
TRBV11-2	few	TRBD2	TRBJ2-7	CASSLDRASGLLLPYEQYF	TGTGCCAGCAGCTTAGATCGGGCTAGCGGTCTACTTCTCCCCTACGAGCAGTACTTC
TRBV9	NA	NA	TRBJ2-1	CASSLAATEQFF	TGTGCCAGCAGCCTCGCGGCGACTGAGCAGTTCTTC
TRBV4-1	once	NA	TRBJ2-1	CASSQVLAAYNEQFF	TGCGCCAGCAGCCAAGTCTTAGCGGCCTACAATGAGCAGTTCTTC
TRBV19	NA	NA	TRBJ1-1	CASTWTVNTEAFF	TGTGCCAGTACCTGGACAGTGAACACTGAAGCTTTCTTT
TRBV6-5	NA	NA	TRBJ1-1	CASSPLQASEAFF	TGTGCCAGCAGCCCCCTCCAGGCTTCGGAAGCTTTCTTT
TRBV10-1	NA	NA	TRBJ2-1	CASSESMSNEQFF	TGCGCCAGCAGTGAGTCGATGAGTAATGAGCAGTTCTTC
TRBV5-1	NA	TRBD2	TRBJ2-1	CASSLANLAGLRSSYNEQFF	TGCGCCAGCAGCTTGGCCAATCTAGCGGGCCTAAGGAGCTCCTACAATGAGCAGTTCTTC
TRBV27	NA	TRBD2	TRBJ2-7	CASSLAMGLATYEQYF	TGTGCCAGCAGTTTAGCGATGGGACTAGCTACTTACGAGCAGTACTTC
TRBV28	NA	TRBD1	TRBJ2-7	CASSSTRQDRIHEQYF	TGTGCCAGCAGTTCCACCCGACAGGACAGGATACACGAGCAGTACTTC
TRBV2	NA	TRBD1	TRBJ2-1	CASSTGQGAHNEQFF	TGTGCCAGCAGTACCGGACAGGGGGCACACAATGAGCAGTTCTTC
TRBV6-5	NA	TRBD2	TRBJ2-3	CASSYTTSGSTDTQYF	TGTGCCAGCAGTTACACGACTAGCGGGAGCACAGATACGCAGTATTTT
TRBV19	NA	TRBD2	TRBJ2-1	CASTPLAGGLSYNEQFF	TGTGCCAGTACCCCGCTAGCGGGAGGCTTATCCTACAATGAGCAGTTCTTC
TRBV27	once	TRBD2	TRBJ2-1	CASSFSLAGGYEQFF	TGTGCCAGCAGTTTCTCACTAGCGGGAGGTTATGAGCAGTTCTTC
TRBV7-9	NA	TRBD2	TRBJ2-3	CASSSLAGSTDTQYF	TGTGCCAGCAGTTCACTAGCGGGAAGCACAGATACGCAGTATTTT
TRBV7-6	NA	TRBD2	TRBJ2-7	CASSPWGGPYEQYF	TGTGCCAGCAGCCCATGGGGGGGTCCCTACGAGCAGTACTTC
TRBV13	NA	NA	TRBJ2-1	CASSLAGVYNEQFF	TGTGCCAGCAGCTTAGCGGGAGTGTACAATGAGCAGTTCTTC